The 15 T cell receptor beta chains presented below share a single source sample, sequenced in a study of CD8+ T cells in alopecia areata. Treatment reported: oral pan-JAK inhibitor, 5-10 mg twice daily. After isolation, RNA underwent reverse transcription to generate cDNA as the sequencing template. Method: immunoSEQ multiplex PCR; TCRdb's copy keeps in-frame clones and lacks some. Among 120,000 to 150,000 clones, about 85% were seen once, and the ten largest hold about 13%. The material sequenced was CD8+ T cells sorted from blood, taken at week 4, from a patient treated with tofacitinib. These receptors were collected from a human donor with alopecia areata.

This chain links TRBV13 with TRBJ1-2; D perhaps matches TRBD1 (5 bases). V was clipped by 4 bases and J by 4 bases, with 19 bases between them. The CDR3 is 16 amino acids. Germline CDR1 reads PRHDT; CDR2 reads FYEKMQ (reference sequence). The CDR3 region has the DNA TGTGCCAGCAGCTCCCCCTCCGACGAGAGGGGCTATGGCTACACCTTC. Its protein is CASSSPSDERGYGYTF.

The genes are TRBV11-2 and TRBJ2-7, with 7 positions matching TRBD1. The germline gives CDR1 SGHAT, CDR2 FQNNGV. The CDR3 covers 14 residues. Losses at the gene ends were 5 bases for V and 2 bases for J; bases not matched to a gene: 6. The CDR3 spells CASSRSGTAYEQYF. For the CDR3, the DNA is TGTGCCAGCAGCCGATCCGGGACAGCCTACGAGCAGTACTTC.

The rearrangement uses TRBV5-1 and TRBJ2-5; D remains ambiguous. The germline V gene encodes CDR1 SGHRS and CDR2 YFSETQ. The CDR3 has 13 amino acids. The V end lost 0 bases, the J end lost 0 bases, and 3 bases lay between the germline ends. The CDR3 protein is CASSLGDQETQYF. The DNA of the CDR3 is TGCGCCAGCAGCTTGGGTGACCAAGAGACCCAGTACTTC. Drawing the rest from reference TRBV5-1 and TRBJ2-5, the complete variable domain is KAGVTQTPRYLIKTRGQQVTLSCSPISGHRSVSWYQQTPGQGLQFLFEYFSETQRNKGNFPGRFSGRQFSNSRSEMNVSTLELGDSALYLCASSLGDQETQYFGPGTRLLVL.

This clone has just a few counts. The chain has TRBV29-1 and TRBJ2-3; no definite D call. CDR1 is SQVTM, CDR2 ANQGSEA, per germline. The CDR3 covers 18 residues. The germline V and J ends were trimmed by 0 bases and 4 bases, with 23 bases remaining between them. The CDR3 region is CSVEDMYGQKPPPDTQYF. The CDR3, as DNA: TGCAGCGTTGAAGATATGTACGGGCAGAAACCCCCTCCAGATACGCAGTATTTT.

The V call is TRBV7-6, the J call TRBJ2-3; D unclear. V was clipped by 5 bases and J by 0 bases, with 3 bases between them. CDR1 is SGHVS and CDR2 is FNYEAQ in the germline V gene. This CDR3 is 12 amino acids long. CDR3 DNA sequence: TGTGCCAGCAGCCCGAGCACAGATACGCAGTATTTT. As protein: CASSPSTDTQYF. Based on the CDR3 plus reference TRBV7-6 and TRBJ2-3, the full variable domain is GAGVSQSPRYKVTKRGQDVALRCDPISGHVSLYWYRQALGQGPEFLTYFNYEAQQDKSGLPNDRFSAERPEGSISTLTIQRTEQRDSAMYRCASSPSTDTQYFGPGTRLTVL.

This rearrangement joins TRBV4-1 to TRBJ2-2; D is undetermined. CDR1 MGHRA and CDR2 YSYEKL come from the germline V gene. CDR3 length: 13 residues. V was trimmed by 3 bases and J by 7 bases, leaving 9 bases between them. The CDR3 spells CASSHEGNGELFF. The CDR3 bases are TGCGCCAGCAGCCACGAAGGAAACGGGGAGCTGTTTTTT.

This rearrangement joins TRBV7-2 to TRBJ2-3; D ambiguous. V was shortened by 5 bases and J by 6 bases, with 12 bases between the two germline ends. The CDR3 is 13 amino acids. The germline V gene encodes CDR1 SGHTA and CDR2 FQGNSA. The CDR3 DNA follows: TGTGCCAGCAGCCCTCCGGCGTCGGATACGCAGTATTTT. This encodes CASSPPASDTQYF.

The genes are TRBV6-5 and TRBJ2-1; D might be TRBD1 or TRBD2, each matching 7 bases. V was cut by 5 bases and J by 8 bases, with 13 bases left in between. Germline V gene data show CDR1 as MNHEY and CDR2 as SVGAGI. This CDR3 region has 13 residues. CDR3 residues: CASSKTGRDEQFF. Written as DNA, the CDR3 is TGTGCCAGCAGTAAGACAGGGAGGGATGAGCAGTTCTTC.

A few counts support this clone. V is TRBV29-1 and J is TRBJ2-7, with a possible D match to TRBD1 (5 bases). Trimming removed 8 bases from V and 6 bases from J, with 26 bases in between. The CDR3 covers 15 residues. Germline V gene lookup returns CDR1 SQVTM and CDR2 ANQGSEA. The CDR3 protein is CSHRTFKNKAREQYF. As DNA, the CDR3 is TGCAGCCACCGGACATTCAAAAACAAAGCACGCGAGCAGTACTTC.

The V call is TRBV2, the J call TRBJ2-7; D is tentatively TRBD1 or TRBD2 (5 bases each). The CDR3 runs to 12 residues. Germline lookup yields CDR1 SNHLY and CDR2 FYNNEI. The CDR3 protein is CAALGQGPEQYF. The CDR3 nucleotides are TGTGCAGCGCTTGGCCAGGGACCCGAGCAGTACTTC.

This clone appeared once. The gene calls are TRBV27 and TRBJ2-2, with D maybe TRBD1 (6 bases). The CDR3 sequence is 12 residues long. Trimming left V 5 bases short and J 11 bases short, with 12 bases between. CDR1 and CDR2 (germline): MNHEY, SMNVEV (reference sequence). The CDR3 region is CASSRVGAELFF. The CDR3 nucleotides are TGTGCCAGCAGTAGGGTGGGGGCTGAGCTGTTTTTT.

V and J are TRBV29-1 and TRBJ1-1; TRBD1 might be the D (5 bases). V lost 6 bases and J 0 bases, leaving 11 bases between the germline ends. Germline assignment: CDR1 SQVTM and CDR2 ANQGSEA. CDR3 length: 13 amino acids. Here the CDR3 reads CSVRDSLNTEAFF. The DNA of the CDR3 is TGCAGCGTACGGGACTCCCTGAACACTGAAGCTTTCTTT. Supplemented by reference TRBV29-1 and TRBJ1-1, the full variable domain reads SAVISQKPSRDICQRGTSLTIQCQVDSQVTMMFWYRQQPGQSLTLIATANQGSEATYESGFVIDKFPISRPNLTFSTLTVSNMSPEDSSIYLCSVRDSLNTEAFFGQGTRLTVV.

V is TRBV6-4 and J is TRBJ1-2; the D gene is possibly TRBD1 (5 bases). The V and J ends lost 2 bases and 5 bases respectively, with 15 bases between them. The CDR3 loop spans 15 amino acids. CDR1 is MRHNA and CDR2 is SNTAGT in the germline V gene. DNA of the CDR3: TGTGCCAGCAGTGACACGAGACAGATCCCTTATGGCTACACCTTC. It encodes CASSDTRQIPYGYTF.

The chain has TRBV27 and TRBJ2-1, with TRBD2 identical over 7 bases. CDR3 length equals 13 residues. The ends lost 2 bases at V and 7 bases at J; junction bases unmatched: 2. From germline, CDR1 is MNHEY and CDR2 SMNVEV (reference sequence). In DNA form, the CDR3 reads TGTGCCAGCAGTTTACCCGGGGGGAATGAGCAGTTCTTC. This translates into CASSLPGGNEQFF.

CDR3 protein: CASSYGLTDYEQYF. The CDR3 nucleotides read TGTGCCAGCAGTTACGGGCTAACAGACTACGAGCAGTACTTC. J is TRBJ2-7 and V is TRBV6-5; D uncertain. Deletions cut 2 bases from V and 3 bases from J, with 11 bases between. From germline, CDR1 is MNHEY and CDR2 SVGAGI. This CDR3 has 14 amino acids.